The entry that follows covers one TCR beta chain sequence. Its antigen is still unknown. At one end the junction does not follow the germline gene, possibly because of a read error. For repertoire sequencing, the TCR beta CDR3 regions were amplified from RNA transcripts. After a first-round RT-PCR with HTBI primers, a second-round multiplex PCR was run. TCRdb reanalysed the multiplex PCR reads using MiXCR and keeps one entry per CDR3 protein. The data contain about 220,000 distinct CDR3 sequences, 20% to 25% of them singletons. Disease in donors with ophthalmopathy had moderate-to-severe activity, CAS ≥3, NOSPECS ≥4 and under 3 months' duration. There are 15 residues in the CDR3. The germline V gene encodes CDR1 SNHLY and CDR2 FYNNEI. This sample was taken from a study of Graves' ophthalmopathy and Graves' hyperthyroidism. In the study overall: There was a collection of peripheral blood at initial diagnosis, before any treatment. Study outcomes and limitations: Its predictions of ophthalmopathy progression gave the model roughly 71% sensitivity and 72% to 85% specificity.

This sequence was found in a woman aged 45-65 years with Graves' ophthalmopathy. The chain uses TRBV2 and TRBJ1-2; unclear D gene. The sequencing sample was made of peripheral blood. The CDR3, as DNA: TGTGCCAGCACATCGGGGATAAAAAGTAGGGTTGGCTACAGCTTC. This encodes CASTSGIKSRVGYSF. Combining the CDR3 with reference TRBV2 and TRBJ1-2 gives the whole variable domain EPEVTQTPSHQVTQMGQEVILRCVPISNHLYFYWYRQILGQKVEFLVSFYNNEISEKSEIFDDQFSVERPDGSNFTLKIRSTKLEDSAMYFCASTSGIKSRVGYSFGSGTRLTVV.